The 22 T cell receptor beta chains below all came from one sample that was sequenced in a study of blood T cells in healthy people across ages. Together with a sample-barcoded 5' primer, a J-beta primer mix was included in a second PCR lasting about 6 to 11 cycles. MiXCR was run by TCRdb on the 5' RACE reads, yielding one entry per CDR3 protein. The sample holds roughly 1.9 million distinct CDR3 sequences, about 39% seen once. Sequenced input: blood. These receptors all come from a human donor in good health.

In its sample, this clonotype was seen a few times. The J gene is TRBJ2-5, the V gene TRBV27; D unclear. Germline assignment: CDR1 MNHEY and CDR2 SMNVEV (reference sequence). The CDR3 has 16 residues. Trimming shortened V by 3 bases and J by 2 bases, and 16 bases separated the two germline ends. The CDR3 DNA sequence: TGTGCCAGCAGTTTTATCGGTCGGCCGCAACAAGAGACCCAGTACTTC. Its protein product is CASSFIGRPQQETQYF.

Many counts were recorded for this clonotype. The V gene is TRBV2, the J gene TRBJ2-7; D is perhaps TRBD1 (5 bases). CDR1 is SNHLY, CDR2 FYNNEI, per germline. CDR3 length equals 13 residues. Trimming took off 3 bases at V and 3 bases at J, with 9 bases between the two ends. The CDR3 DNA reads TGTGCCAGCAGTGATGGGGCTAGCTACGAGCAGTACTTC. Protein: CASSDGASYEQYF. The full variable domain, its missing parts supplied by reference TRBV2 and TRBJ2-7, is EPEVTQTPSHQVTQMGQEVILRCVPISNHLYFYWYRQILGQKVEFLVSFYNNEISEKSEIFDDQFSVERPDGSNFTLKIRSTKLEDSAMYFCASSDGASYEQYFGPGTRLTVT.

The chain uses TRBV7-8 and TRBJ2-7, with D hard to call. With 5 bases removed from V and 3 bases from J, the gap between germline ends came to 14 bases. There are 14 residues in the CDR3. Germline values: CDR1 SGHVS, CDR2 FQNEAQ. The CDR3, as DNA: TGTGCCAGCAGCCCCCCCGGCGTGCTCTACGAGCAGTACTTC. This sequence encodes CASSPPGVLYEQYF.

As regards this clonotype: A much larger clonotype is one base distant, so this may be a read error. V is TRBV10-3 and J is TRBJ2-1, with D unresolved. The CDR3 sequence is 14 residues long. Germline V gives CDR1 ENHRY, CDR2 SYGVKD. The CDR3 region is CAIGESVGNNEQFF. CDR3 nucleotides: TGTGCCATCGGTGAGTCGGTAGGTAACAATGAGCAGTTCTTC.

J is TRBJ2-7 and V is TRBV6-2 or TRBV6-3, with no clear D. Trimming took off 0 bases at V and 2 bases at J, with 8 bases between the two ends. Germline loops: CDR1 MNHEY, CDR2 SVGEGT. The length of the CDR3 is 14 residues. The chain's CDR3 is CASSYSGGTYEQYF. The CDR3, as DNA: TGTGCCAGCAGTTACTCGGGCGGAACCTACGAGCAGTACTTC.

The chain joins TRBV7-2 to TRBJ2-5, with a possible D match to TRBD2 (6 bases). This CDR3 is 15 amino acids long. Germline values: CDR1 SGHTA, CDR2 FQGNSA. Trimming removed 1 base from V and 5 bases from J, with 14 bases in between. The CDR3 nucleotides are TGTGCCAGCAGCTTAGATGGGCGGGGTCACGAGACCCAGTACTTC. Its protein is CASSLDGRGHETQYF. The full variable domain, rest sourced from reference TRBV7-2 and TRBJ2-5, is GAGVSQSPSNKVTEKGKDVELRCDPISGHTALYWYRQSLGQGLEFLIYFQGNSAPDKSGLPSDRFSAERTGGSVSTLTIQRTQQEDSAVYLCASSLDGRGHETQYFGPGTRLLVL.

V and J are TRBV6-2 or TRBV6-3 and TRBJ2-7; a weak D match, TRBD1 (6 bases). Deletions cut 0 bases from V and 3 bases from J, with 9 bases between. CDR1 and CDR2 from the germline V gene are MNHEY and SVGEGT. This CDR3 spans 14 amino acids. Written as DNA, the CDR3 is TGTGCCAGCAGTTACTCGAACAGGGACTACGAGCAGTACTTC. It yields the protein CASSYSNRDYEQYF.

The chain has TRBV20-1 and TRBJ1-5; no clear D. Deletions cut 7 bases from V and 2 bases from J, with 18 bases between. The germline V gene encodes CDR1 DFQATT and CDR2 SNEGSKA (reference sequence). CDR3 length: 15 residues. CDR3 nucleotides: TGCAGTGTCTCTAGAGGGCCGAGGGGCAATCAGCCCCAGCATTTT. This codes for CSVSRGPRGNQPQHF.

As concerns this clonotype: One junction end disagrees with the germline gene, perhaps due to a read error. This sequence joins TRBV20-1 and TRBJ1-5, with TRBD1 matching over 9 bases. The CDR3 length is 13 residues. From germline, CDR1 is DFQATT and CDR2 SNEGSKA (reference sequence). In DNA form, the CDR3 reads TGCAGTGCTACTACAGGGGGCGATCAGCCCCAGCAGTTT. It specifies CSATTGGDQPQQF.

In its sample, this clonotype was seen once. The chain is built from TRBV20-1 and TRBJ2-7; no clear D gene. CDR1 and CDR2 from the germline V gene are DFQATT and SNEGSKA (reference sequence). This CDR3 region has 14 residues. Trimming removed 0 bases at V and 1 base at J, with 10 bases between. CDR3 amino acids: CSARDRRHSYEQYF. DNA for the CDR3: TGCAGTGCTAGAGATAGACGACATTCCTACGAGCAGTACTTC.

The CDR3 here is CASSPQNAPSGYTF. CDR3 in DNA: TGTGCCAGCAGTCCCCAAAACGCCCCTTCTGGCTACACCTTC. The V call is TRBV27, the J call TRBJ1-2; D gene unclear. Germline V CDR1 and CDR2: MNHEY, SMNVEV (reference sequence). V shed 5 bases and J shed 7 bases, with 17 bases lying between them. The CDR3 runs to 14 residues.

This clonotype was counted a few times. The rearrangement uses TRBV4-1 and TRBJ2-3, with unresolved D. This CDR3 has 15 amino acids. Germline CDR1 reads MGHRA; CDR2 reads YSYEKL. Trimming took 0 bases from V and 2 from J, leaving 9 bases between them. In nucleotides, the CDR3 is TGCGCCAGCAGCCAAGATGGAGAAAACACAGATACGCAGTATTTT. Translated: CASSQDGENTDTQYF.

This clonotype was seen a handful of times. The chain has TRBV27 and TRBJ1-6; 7 bases are a match to TRBD1. The V gene end was trimmed by 6 bases and the J gene end by 10 bases; junction bases not matched to a gene: 6. This CDR3 is 13 amino acids long. Germline-derived CDR1 and CDR2 are MNHEY and SMNVEV (reference sequence). CDR3 in amino acids: CASSEGQNSPLHF. The CDR3 DNA is TGTGCCAGCAGCGAGGGACAGAACTCACCCCTCCACTTT.

This clonotype was seen only a few times. The chain combines TRBV20-1 with TRBJ1-5, with D perhaps TRBD1 (5 bases). Trimming shortened V by 3 bases and J by 9 bases, and 15 bases separated the two germline ends. In germline, CDR1 is DFQATT, CDR2 SNEGSKA (reference sequence). The CDR3 spans 13 residues. The CDR3 here is CSASPGALGPQHF. As DNA, the CDR3 is TGCAGTGCTAGCCCCGGGGCGCTTGGGCCCCAGCATTTT.

This clonotype was found once. At one end the junction does not follow the germline gene, possibly because of a read error. The rearrangement links TRBV7-3 to TRBJ2-2; 10 bases line up with TRBD1. The CDR3 is 13 amino acids. Germline values: CDR1 SGHTA, CDR2 FQGTGA. This chain's CDR3 is CASSTTGGGERFF. The CDR3 DNA follows: TGTGCCAGCAGCACGACAGGGGGCGGGGAGCGGTTTTTT. Full variable domain (outside the CDR3, taken from reference TRBV7-3 and TRBJ2-2): GAGVSQTPSNKVTEKGKYVELRCDPISGHTALYWYRQSLGQGPEFLIYFQGTGAADDSGLPNDRFFAVRPEGSVSTLKIQRTERGDSAVYLCASSTTGGGERFFGEGSRLTVL.

The rearrangement joins TRBV10-3 to TRBJ2-3; D perhaps matches TRBD2 (6 bases). The V end was cut by 4 bases, the J end by 4 bases, with 18 bases between. Looked up from germline, CDR1 is ENHRY and CDR2 is SYGVKD. The CDR3 consists of 16 residues. The CDR3 here is CAISGEVTSSPDTQYF. CDR3 nucleotides: TGTGCCATCAGTGGGGAGGTGACTAGTTCGCCAGATACGCAGTATTTT.

This clonotype was observed a single time. Germline and junction disagree at one end, which may indicate a read error. The chain couples TRBV6-5 to TRBJ1-1; D gene ambiguous. Looked up from germline, CDR1 is MNHEY and CDR2 is SVGAGI. The CDR3 extends over 13 amino acids. The CDR3 region has the DNA TGTGCCAGCAGTTGGAACCCGAACACTGGAGCTTTCTTT. This translates into CASSWNPNTGAFF.

The V call is TRBV5-1, the J call TRBJ2-3, with D unclear. The CDR3 runs 19 residues. In germline, CDR1 is SGHRS, CDR2 YFSETQ. Trimming pared 1 base from V and 0 bases from J, leaving 21 bases between. The CDR3 DNA sequence: TGCGCCAGCAGCTTGCCCCTTGTGGCGGAATTATCTAGCACAGATACGCAGTATTTT. Protein sequence: CASSLPLVAELSSTDTQYF.

The chain recombines TRBV25-1 with TRBJ1-6; tentative D call: TRBD1 (5 bases). The germline CDR1 and CDR2 sequences are MGHDK and SYGVNS. The CDR3 is 14 amino acids. V lost 5 bases and J 11 bases, leaving 16 bases between the germline ends. In DNA, the CDR3 is TGTGCCAGCAGTAGATCATGGGGGGTTACACCCCTCCACTTT. Its protein product is CASSRSWGVTPLHF.

Regarding this clonotype: This could be a read error, since a much larger clone is one nucleotide away. The genes are TRBV7-8 and TRBJ2-5; weak D call: TRBD1 (6 bases). The CDR3 contains 14 residues. Germline assignment: CDR1 SGHVS and CDR2 FQNEAQ. V was trimmed by 5 bases and J by 4 bases, leaving 14 bases between them. In DNA form, the CDR3 reads TGTGCCAGCAGCCGCGGACAGACTGGAGAGACCCAGTACTTC. Translated: CASSRGQTGETQYF.

The chain combines TRBV5-6 with TRBJ2-1, with D tentatively TRBD1 (5 bases). Between the trimmed V and J ends, which lost 4 bases and 5 bases, there was a span of 13 bases. CDR1 and CDR2 (germline): SGHDT, YYEEEE. CDR3 size: 14 residues. The CDR3 sequence is CASSLKAGHNEQFF. CDR3 bases: TGTGCCAGCAGCCTGAAGGCAGGGCACAATGAGCAGTTCTTC.

This clonotype was counted a few times. V is TRBV20-1 and J is TRBJ1-2, with a tentative D call TRBD1 (5 bases). V was pared by 0 bases and J by 9 bases, with 14 bases between. The germline V gene encodes CDR1 DFQATT and CDR2 SNEGSKA (reference sequence). This CDR3 is 13 amino acids long. The CDR3 sequence is CSARDGGAGRYTF. The CDR3 bases are TGCAGTGCTAGAGATGGGGGTGCTGGGCGCTACACCTTC.